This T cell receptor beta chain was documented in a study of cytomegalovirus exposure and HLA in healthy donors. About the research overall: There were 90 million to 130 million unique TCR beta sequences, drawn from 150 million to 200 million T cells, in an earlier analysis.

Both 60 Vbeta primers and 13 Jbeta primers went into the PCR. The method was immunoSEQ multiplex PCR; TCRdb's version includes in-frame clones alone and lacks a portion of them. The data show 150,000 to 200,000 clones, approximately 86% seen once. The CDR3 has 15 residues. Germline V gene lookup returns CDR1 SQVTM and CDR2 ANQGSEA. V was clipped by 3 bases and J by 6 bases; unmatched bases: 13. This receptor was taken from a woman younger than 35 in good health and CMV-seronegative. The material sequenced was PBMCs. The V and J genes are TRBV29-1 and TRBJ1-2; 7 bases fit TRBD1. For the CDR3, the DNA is TGCAGCGTTGAGCGCCGCGTGACAGGGTTAGATGGCTACACCTTC. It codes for CSVERRVTGLDGYTF.